The clone carrying this T cell receptor (beta chain) has a handful of counts. Antigen: not known. The V segment lost 5 bases and the J segment 6 bases; nucleotides outside the gene matches: 4. The CDR3 length is 13 residues. The data were taken from a study of T cell repertoires in cytomegalovirus infection. As for the study in general: Alongside well-studied HLA-B-restricted CMV epitopes, recently identified HLA-C-restricted CMV epitopes were also used. Shared public TCR beta signatures pointed to both CMV infection and a matching HLA type. The study's findings and limits: Cumulated frequencies of public TCR beta families served to identify carriers of CMV plus the relevant HLA. CMV-specific TCR beta clonotypes restricted by HLA-C dominated the ex vivo response.

TCRdb used MiXCR to reprocess the reads, holding one entry per CDR3 protein. The sample has a few hundred thousand distinct CDR3 sequences; around two fifths are singletons. Sequenced here: cultured PBMCs, sampled from culture after CMV antigen stimulation. V gene TRBV12-3 or TRBV12-4 combines with J gene TRBJ1-2; 9 bases are a match to TRBD1. The sequence came from a human donor in good health (CMV status not recorded). Some clones in this sample may be carry-over from other donors' samples. The CDR3 protein is CASSPGQGHGYTF. In nucleotides, the CDR3 is TGTGCCAGCAGTCCAGGACAGGGGCATGGCTACACCTTC.